These 24 T cell receptor beta chains were sequenced from one sample in a study of human T cells and chemical hapten exposure. Time point specified: patch test 1, 2 weeks after DPC sensitization. Described treatment: therapeutic diphenylcyclopropenone sensitization with weekly scalp DPC. TCRdb re-called the RACE reads with MiXCR, one entry per CDR3 protein. Altogether roughly 380,000 distinct CDR3 sequences are present, approximately 4.4% being singletons, with the ten largest covering approximately 2.5%. Sample: whole blood, taken in connection with sensitization to the hapten diphenylcyclopropenone (DPC). The receptors derive from a woman aged 45 to 65 with alopecia areata. Some clones in this sample may be carry-over from other donors' samples.

The V and J genes are TRBV4-1 and TRBJ2-1, with 13 bases that match TRBD2. The CDR3 spans 15 residues. With 4 bases clipped from V and 6 bases from J, the junction kept 3 bases outside the gene matches. CDR1 and CDR2 (germline): MGHRA, YSYEKL. The CDR3 sequence is CASSPWTSGGNEQFF. DNA for the CDR3: TGCGCCAGCAGCCCCTGGACTAGCGGGGGCAATGAGCAGTTCTTC.

The chain recombines TRBV7-8 with TRBJ2-5, with D perhaps matching TRBD2 (5 bases). V was clipped by 3 bases and J by 7 bases, with 18 bases between them. Germline V gene sequence: CDR1 SGHVS, CDR2 FQNEAQ. The CDR3 sequence is 15 residues long. CDR3 in DNA: TGTGCCAGCAGCTTGTCGCCAGGCACCGGAGGGACCCAGTACTTC. Encoded protein: CASSLSPGTGGTQYF.

Many counts were recorded for this clonotype. CDR3 coding DNA: TGTGCCAGCGACGGAGGCCAAGAGACCCAGTACTTC. This codes for CASDGGQETQYF. The chain has TRBV6-5 and TRBJ2-5, with D perhaps matching TRBD2 (5 bases). Germline CDR1 MNHEY, CDR2 SVGAGI. This CDR3 is built from 12 residues. With 8 bases removed from V and 1 base from J, the gap between germline ends came to 8 bases.

This clonotype showed up many times. The CDR3 region has the DNA TGTGCCAGCAGCTTGGGGCAGGGATTAAGCGAGACCCAGTACTTC. This gives the protein CASSLGQGLSETQYF. The rearrangement joins TRBV11-2 to TRBJ2-5; a possible D gene is TRBD1 (5 bases). The CDR3 runs to 15 residues. The V gene lost 3 bases and the J gene lost 5 bases, with 16 bases spanning the gap. CDR1 SGHAT and CDR2 FQNNGV come from the germline V gene.

This clonotype was recorded at least ten times. This sequence joins TRBV29-1 and TRBJ2-3; 7 bases line up with TRBD2. Germline-derived CDR1 and CDR2 are SQVTM and ANQGSEA. V shed 4 bases and J 4 bases; nucleotides not matched to a gene: 5. The CDR3 has 13 amino acids. The chain's CDR3 is CSVGSGVADTQYF. CDR3 DNA: TGCAGCGTTGGGAGCGGGGTCGCAGATACGCAGTATTTT.

This clonotype has a handful of counts. The gene calls are TRBV27 and TRBJ2-2; D not resolved. The CDR3 has 16 residues. Germline CDR1 MNHEY, CDR2 SMNVEV (reference sequence). Trimming left V 6 bases short and J 0 bases short, with 14 bases between. The CDR3 DNA sequence: TGTGCCAGCAGCCGCCCCCCGGGCCCGAACACCGGGGAGCTGTTTTTT. This codes for CASSRPPGPNTGELFF.

The chain couples TRBV20-1 to TRBJ1-2; 10 bases match TRBD1. CDR1 DFQATT and CDR2 SNEGSKA come from the germline V gene (reference sequence). The junction had 13 bases not matched to a gene; V was cut back by 5 bases and J by 4 bases. This CDR3 spans 16 amino acids. This CDR3 is CSAPGTGVVHSYGYTF. The CDR3 bases are TGCAGTGCTCCCGGGACAGGGGTAGTTCATAGCTATGGCTACACCTTC.

This clonotype was counted a few times. The chain couples TRBV6-1 to TRBJ2-3; 9 nucleotides align to TRBD2. The trim removed 7 bases at V and 2 bases at J, leaving 10 bases unmatched. Germline V CDR1 and CDR2: MNHNS, SASEGT. The CDR3 spans 16 residues. CDR3 sequence reads: CASTPSGLANTDTQYF. CDR3 nucleotides: TGTGCCAGCACCCCTTCCGGACTAGCGAACACAGATACGCAGTATTTT.

As for this clonotype: A much more abundant neighbour one base away suggests this may be a read error. The chain joins TRBV10-1 to TRBJ2-5; 9 bases map to TRBD2. The length of the CDR3 is 15 residues. CDR1 is WNHNN, CDR2 SYGVQD, per germline (reference sequence). The CDR3 loop reads CASSPSGRNGESQYF. CDR3 bases: TGCGCCAGCAGTCCGAGCGGGAGGAACGGAGAGTCCCAGTACTTC.

This clonotype has at least ten counts. The chain is built from TRBV5-5 and TRBJ2-3; D is possibly TRBD1 (5 bases). From germline, CDR1 is SGHKS and CDR2 YYEKEE (reference sequence). This CDR3 has 16 residues. The V end was cut by 0 bases, the J end by 1 base, with 12 bases between. The CDR3 here is CASSLALSRGTDTQYF. CDR3 DNA: TGTGCCAGCAGCTTGGCCCTCAGCAGGGGCACAGATACGCAGTATTTT.

In regard to this clonotype: This may be a read error: a much more frequent sequence differs by one nucleotide. This chain links TRBV12-3 or TRBV12-4 with TRBJ2-3; D unresolved. V dropped 5 bases and J dropped 2 bases, with 8 bases sitting between them. CDR3 length: 13 residues. CDR3 loop: CASSHPPTDTQYF. Written as DNA, the CDR3 is TGTGCCAGCAGTCACCCTCCCACAGATACGCAGTATTTT.

This clonotype occurred many times. The chain combines TRBV4-3 with TRBJ2-3; D might be TRBD2 (5 bases). The germline V and J ends were trimmed by 1 base and 6 bases, with 11 bases remaining between them. This CDR3 region has 14 residues. Germline V gene sequence: CDR1 LGHNA, CDR2 YSLEER. This CDR3 reads CASSQVGWEDTQYF. The DNA of the CDR3 is TGCGCCAGCAGCCAAGTGGGATGGGAGGATACGCAGTATTTT.

The sample holds many counts of this clonotype. This CDR3 is CSALGLAGATDTQYF. CDR3 nucleotide sequence: TGCAGTGCCCTGGGACTAGCAGGGGCCACAGATACGCAGTATTTT. V gene TRBV20-1 combines with J gene TRBJ2-3; TRBD2 agrees at 9 bases. This CDR3 is built from 15 residues. Unmatched junction bases numbered 9, after V lost 6 bases and J lost 2 bases. CDR1 and CDR2 from the germline V gene are DFQATT and SNEGSKA (reference sequence).

This clonotype was seen ten or more times. The rearrangement joins TRBV2 to TRBJ2-1; D call uncertain. The germline V and J ends were trimmed by 4 bases and 4 bases, with 2 bases remaining between them. This CDR3 comprises 11 residues. The germline gives CDR1 SNHLY, CDR2 FYNNEI. CDR3 residues: CASSGYNEQFF. The CDR3 nucleotides read TGTGCCAGCAGTGGATACAATGAGCAGTTCTTC.

This clonotype was detected many times. The chain joins TRBV15 to TRBJ2-1, with TRBD2 matching 8 bases. The CDR3 is 15 residues long. J lost 6 bases, V lost 8 bases, and 12 bases had no gene match. Germline assignment: CDR1 LNHNV and CDR2 YYDKDF (reference sequence). CDR3 sequence reads: CATQRERLRGNEQFF. The CDR3 coding sequence is TGTGCCACCCAGCGGGAGCGCCTAAGAGGCAATGAGCAGTTCTTC.

This clonotype has at least ten counts. This chain joins TRBV28 and TRBJ2-7; 9 bases are shared with TRBD1. Per germline, CDR1 MDHEN and CDR2 SYDVKM. V shed 2 bases and J 2 bases; nucleotides not matched to a gene: 4. The CDR3 runs to 15 residues. The CDR3 region is CASSLRTGEPYEQYF. CDR3 bases: TGTGCCAGCAGTTTACGGACAGGGGAGCCCTACGAGCAGTACTTC.

This clonotype came up many times. The chain couples TRBV7-2 to TRBJ2-7, with D perhaps matching TRBD2 (5 bases). The CDR3 has 14 residues. CDR1 is SGHTA and CDR2 is FQGNSA in the germline V gene. V dropped 2 bases and J dropped 2 bases, with 10 bases sitting between them. The CDR3 DNA reads TGTGCCAGCAGCTTACAAGAGGGCCCCTACGAGCAGTACTTC. This encodes CASSLQEGPYEQYF.

This clonotype came up many times. V and J are TRBV5-6 and TRBJ1-6; unclear D gene. Trimming removed 3 bases from V and 7 bases from J, with 11 bases in between. This CDR3 region has 14 residues. In germline, CDR1 is SGHDT, CDR2 YYEEEE. The DNA of the CDR3 is TGTGCCAGCAGCTACTACGGTGGAAATTCACCCCTCCACTTT. It translates to CASSYYGGNSPLHF.

This clonotype occurred many times. This chain connects TRBV25-1 to TRBJ2-5; D is unclear. The CDR3 consists of 13 residues. CDR1 MGHDK and CDR2 SYGVNS come from the germline V gene. V was trimmed by 2 bases and J by 3 bases, leaving 7 bases between them. The CDR3 spells CASSELGKETQYF. In nucleotides, the CDR3 is TGTGCCAGCAGTGAACTGGGCAAAGAGACCCAGTACTTC.

The chain combines TRBV6-5 with TRBJ1-1, with TRBD1 matching over 7 bases. This CDR3 contains 15 residues. Germline CDR1 MNHEY, CDR2 SVGAGI. V was clipped by 5 bases and J by 4 bases; unmatched bases: 10. The CDR3 here is CASSNRQGRSTEAFF. DNA for the CDR3: TGTGCCAGCAGTAACCGACAGGGCAGGAGCACTGAAGCTTTCTTT.

This chain links TRBV6-5 with TRBJ1-2; D is uncertain. Trimming shortened V by 6 bases and J by 2 bases, and 10 bases separated the two germline ends. CDR3 length: 13 residues. Germline loops: CDR1 MNHEY, CDR2 SVGAGI. The CDR3 DNA reads as TGTGCCAGCAGGGTTGGGAGAAACTATGGCTACACCTTC. The encoded protein is CASRVGRNYGYTF.

There are many counts of this clonotype. CDR3 bases: TGTGCCAGCAGTTACCAGGCTCAGGGGGCGAAGGATGAGCAGTTCTTC. It translates to CASSYQAQGAKDEQFF. The rearrangement links TRBV6-5 to TRBJ2-1; 8 bases fit TRBD1. Germline-derived CDR1 and CDR2 are MNHEY and SVGAGI. The CDR3 sequence is 16 residues long. Trimming took 2 bases from V and 8 from J; bases not matched to a gene: 11.

The chain couples TRBV27 to TRBJ1-6; 7 nucleotides agree with TRBD1. CDR1 and CDR2 from the germline V gene are MNHEY and SMNVEV (reference sequence). This CDR3 contains 21 residues. V lost 4 bases and J lost 13; bases outside the gene matches: 31. The CDR3 loop is CASSSDRAIIHPGRRARPLHF. CDR3 sequence (DNA): TGTGCCAGCAGTTCCGACAGGGCGATAATTCACCCCGGACGTCGGGCTAGGCCCCTCCACTTT.

This clonotype was observed at least ten times. V usage is TRBV7-2 and J usage is TRBJ1-1; maybe TRBD1 (5 bases). CDR3 length: 14 residues. Between the trimmed V and J ends, which lost 4 bases and 4 bases, there was a span of 13 bases. Germline CDR1 SGHTA, CDR2 FQGNSA. The CDR3 DNA reads as TGTGCCAGCAGCTGGGGGACCCGATTCACTGAAGCTTTCTTT. This sequence encodes CASSWGTRFTEAFF.